Listed here are 9 T cell receptor beta chains from one sample, sequenced in a study of blood T cell repertoires in COVID-19. Data came from immunoSEQ multiplex PCR; TCRdb stores just in-frame clones and leaves some out. The table lists 100,000 to 120,000 clones, 55% to 75% of them singletons. Sequenced input: peripheral blood. Receptor source: a woman aged 40 to 50 with acute or convalescent COVID-19.

The rearrangement links TRBV3-1 (or the pseudogene TRBV3-2) to TRBJ1-2, with TRBD1 as a possible D gene (5 bases). Trimming took off 0 bases at V and 6 bases at J, with 14 bases between the two ends. The germline gives CDR1 LGHDT, CDR2 YNNKEL (reference sequence). CDR3 length: 15 residues. The CDR3 DNA is TGTGCCAGCAGCCAAGATTACGGGGGGAGGAATGGCTACACCTTC. As protein: CASSQDYGGRNGYTF.

The table lists this clone with a few counts. This chain links TRBV3-1 (or the pseudogene TRBV3-2) with TRBJ2-2, with TRBD1 identical over 9 bases. Looked up from germline, CDR1 is LGHDT and CDR2 is YNNKEL (reference sequence). The J segment lost 6 bases and the V segment lost 8 bases, leaving 4 bases of the junction unmatched. The CDR3 spans 13 residues. DNA for the CDR3: TGTGCCAGCGGACAGGGGATCGCCGGGGAGCTGTTTTTT. Protein: CASGQGIAGELFF.

V gene TRBV5-6 combines with J gene TRBJ2-5; D gene unclear. Trimming shortened V by 2 bases and J by 4 bases, and 9 bases separated the two germline ends. The CDR3 spans 13 residues. The V gene's germline CDR1 is SGHDT and CDR2 YYEEEE. The CDR3 DNA sequence: TGTGCCAGCAGCTTTTACTTTGGAGAGACCCAGTACTTC. Translating it yields CASSFYFGETQYF.

The table lists this clone with a few counts. The rearrangement links TRBV11-2 to TRBJ2-1; 12 nucleotides line up with TRBD2. The CDR3 length is 17 residues. Trimming took 1 base from V and 7 from J; bases not matched to a gene: 8. The germline V gene encodes CDR1 SGHAT and CDR2 FQNNGV. The CDR3 sequence: CASSLASGGAVFNEQFF. The DNA for the CDR3 is TGTGCCAGCAGCTTAGCTAGCGGGGGGGCGGTTTTTAATGAGCAGTTCTTC. The complete variable domain, with remaining parts taken from reference TRBV11-2 and TRBJ2-1, reads EAGVAQSPRYKIIEKRQSVAFWCNPISGHATLYWYQQILGQGPKLLIQFQNNGVVDDSQLPKDRFSAERLKGVDSTLKIQPAKLEDSAVYLCASSLASGGAVFNEQFFGPGTRLTVL.

There are a few counts of this clone. This chain joins TRBV2 and TRBJ1-5, with a possible D match to TRBD1 (6 bases). CDR1 is SNHLY and CDR2 is FYNNEI in the germline V gene. Trimming took off 8 bases at V and 2 bases at J, with 31 bases between the two ends. This CDR3 region has 20 residues. The CDR3 bases are TGTGCCAGCGGAGGAGACCCAAGACAGGTCGTTTTGTTAGGCAATCAGCCCCAGCATTTT. Protein sequence: CASGGDPRQVVLLGNQPQHF.

V is TRBV6-2 or TRBV6-3 and J is TRBJ1-1; maybe TRBD1 (6 bases). V dropped 2 bases and J dropped 0 bases, with 10 bases sitting between them. CDR1 is MNHEY and CDR2 is SVGEGT in the germline V gene. The CDR3 extends over 15 amino acids. DNA of the CDR3: TGTGCCAGCAGTTACGGGGGGGGGCTGAACACTGAAGCTTTCTTT. Protein sequence: CASSYGGGLNTEAFF.

There are a few counts of this clone. The genes are TRBV7-9 and TRBJ2-5; possible D gene TRBD1, 6 bases. This CDR3 is 13 amino acids long. Trimming took 6 bases from V and 1 from J, leaving 9 bases between them. The germline V gene encodes CDR1 SEHNR and CDR2 FQNEAQ (reference sequence). The CDR3 DNA reads as TGTGCCAGCAGTCGGGACACCCAAGAGACCCAGTACTTC. This encodes CASSRDTQETQYF.

This clone was found many times. For the CDR3, the DNA is TGTGCCAGCACCACCACAGGGGACCCCGTTAATTCACCCCTCCACTTT. As protein: CASTTTGDPVNSPLHF. V and J are TRBV6-6 and TRBJ1-6, with 7 bases aligning to TRBD1. J lost 6 bases, V lost 7 bases, and 12 bases had no gene match. The CDR3 spans 16 residues. The germline gives CDR1 MNHNY, CDR2 SVGAGI (reference sequence).

The rearrangement joins TRBV30 to TRBJ1-2; D not resolved. V was shortened by 0 bases and J by 8 bases, with 7 bases between the two germline ends. This CDR3 comprises 11 residues. Germline V CDR1 and CDR2: GTSNPN, SVGIG (reference sequence). CDR3 loop: CAWSVSRGYTF. CDR3 sequence (DNA): TGTGCCTGGAGTGTCTCCAGGGGCTACACCTTC.